Presented here are 30 T cell receptor beta chains from one specimen sequenced in a study of cytomegalovirus exposure and HLA in healthy donors. The PCR contained 60 Vbeta and 13 Jbeta primers. The table came from immunoSEQ multiplex PCR; TCRdb's copy has only in-frame clones and leaves some out. The sample contains roughly 150,000 clones, 80% of which appear only once. Sequenced material: PBMCs. These receptors all stem from a man aged 25-45 years in good health and CMV-seronegative.

The chain joins TRBV7-6 to TRBJ2-3, with 7 bases fitting TRBD1. The CDR3 is made up of 14 amino acids. The trim removed 4 bases at V and 3 bases at J, leaving 4 bases unmatched. Per the germline V gene, CDR1 is SGHVS and CDR2 is FNYEAQ. Written as DNA, the CDR3 is TGTGCCAGCAGCTGGGACAGTGGAACAGATACGCAGTATTTT. Translating gives CASSWDSGTDTQYF.

This sequence joins TRBV5-1 and TRBJ2-2; 7 bases line up with TRBD1. There are 15 residues in the CDR3. J lost 6 bases, V lost 4 bases, and 9 bases had no gene match. Per the germline V gene, CDR1 is SGHRS and CDR2 is YFSETQ. CDR3 protein: CASSLTDRYAGELFF. The CDR3 DNA reads as TGCGCCAGCAGCCTAACGGACAGGTACGCCGGGGAGCTGTTTTTT.

The chain joins TRBV15 to TRBJ1-1, with a possible D match to TRBD1 (5 bases). Trimming took 8 bases from V and 3 from J, leaving 16 bases between them. Germline lookup yields CDR1 LNHNV and CDR2 YYDKDF (reference sequence). There are 14 residues in the CDR3. The CDR3 nucleotides are TGTGCCACCGCCGCCCGGGGGGGTTACACTGAAGCTTTCTTT. It translates to CATAARGGYTEAFF.

V gene TRBV28 combines with J gene TRBJ1-5; D is uncertain. V dropped 2 bases and J dropped 4 bases, with 12 bases sitting between them. This CDR3 comprises 15 residues. CDR1 MDHEN and CDR2 SYDVKM come from the germline V gene. For the CDR3, the DNA is TGTGCCAGCAGTTTAAGTCGAGGTCTAAATCAGCCCCAGCATTTT. Protein product: CASSLSRGLNQPQHF. Supplemented by reference TRBV28 and TRBJ1-5, the full variable domain reads DVKVTQSSRYLVKRTGEKVFLECVQDMDHENMFWYRQDPGLGLRLIYFSYDVKMKEKGDIPEGYSVSREKKERFSLILESASTNQTSMYLCASSLSRGLNQPQHFGDGTRLSIL.

A few counts support this clone. This chain joins TRBV2 and TRBJ2-2, with D possibly matching TRBD1 (6 bases). This CDR3 is built from 12 residues. The germline gives CDR1 SNHLY, CDR2 FYNNEI. Trimming removed 3 bases at V and 11 bases at J, with 10 bases between. The CDR3 protein is CASSEWGLELFF. In DNA, the CDR3 is TGTGCCAGCAGTGAGTGGGGGCTTGAGCTGTTTTTT.

The chain couples TRBV5-1 to TRBJ1-5; TRBD1 matches at 7 bases. The CDR3 contains 13 residues. Germline trimming cut 4 bases from V and 5 bases from J; bases unmatched to any gene: 3. CDR1 is SGHRS and CDR2 is YFSETQ in the germline V gene. The CDR3 protein is CASSATGDQPQHF. The CDR3 nucleotides read TGCGCCAGCAGCGCAACAGGGGATCAGCCCCAGCATTTT.

The chain employs TRBV6-1 and TRBJ2-1; unclear D gene. CDR3 length equals 13 residues. The germline CDR1 and CDR2 sequences are MNHNS and SASEGT. Trimming stripped 4 bases from V and 6 bases from J, with 10 bases between. The CDR3, as DNA: TGTGCCAGCAGTGTTGGCTTTTTCAATGAGCAGTTCTTC. This gives the protein CASSVGFFNEQFF.

This clone is a singleton in its sample. The V call is TRBV27, the J call TRBJ2-5; 10 bases map to TRBD1. The J call may be mistaken, given a closer DNA end match to TRBJ2-7. The CDR3 covers 16 residues. Germline CDR1 reads MNHEY; CDR2 reads SMNVEV (reference sequence). For the CDR3, the DNA is TGTGCCAGCAGTTCCCTTTTCGGGACAGGGGCGGCCGAGCAGTACTTC. The encoded protein is CASSSLFGTGAAEQYF.

The V gene is TRBV7-2, the J gene TRBJ2-1; 10 nucleotides match TRBD2. With V trimmed by 5 bases and J by 4 bases, 5 bases remained unmatched. Germline CDR1 reads SGHTA; CDR2 reads FQGNSA. The CDR3 has 15 residues. The CDR3, as DNA: TGTGCCAGCAGCCAGACTAGCGGGCAATACAATGAGCAGTTCTTC. It translates to CASSQTSGQYNEQFF.

The J gene is TRBJ2-1, the V gene TRBV6-4, with 8 bases lining up with TRBD2. This CDR3 is built from 14 residues. V shed 3 bases, J shed 9 bases, and the junction held 7 bases outside the gene matches. Germline loops: CDR1 MRHNA, CDR2 SNTAGT. CDR3 DNA sequence: TGTGCCAGCAGTGATCAGGGCGGGAGGAGTGAGCAGTTCTTC. Protein product: CASSDQGGRSEQFF.

The J gene is TRBJ1-2, the V gene TRBV9; 8 bases agree with TRBD1. The CDR3 consists of 14 residues. J lost 8 bases, V lost 3 bases, and 9 bases had no gene match. The germline gives CDR1 SGDLS, CDR2 YYNGEE. The CDR3 nucleotides read TGTGCCAGCAGCGCAGGGGGCGGGGGAGACGGCTACACCTTC. Translating it yields CASSAGGGGDGYTF.

This clone was recorded a few times. V gene TRBV6-5 combines with J gene TRBJ2-5, with 9 bases identical to TRBD2. V trimming: 6 bases; J trimming: 3 bases; junction bases outside the gene matches: 8. Germline CDR1 reads MNHEY; CDR2 reads SVGAGI. The CDR3 contains 15 residues. CDR3 DNA sequence: TGTGCCAGCAGCTCCACCGGACTAGCGAAAGAGACCCAGTACTTC. This translates into CASSSTGLAKETQYF.

The J gene is TRBJ2-7, the V gene TRBV27, with 15 bases that match TRBD2. Trimming removed 5 bases from V and 2 bases from J; junction bases left unmatched: 4. The CDR3 extends over 16 amino acids. Germline lookup yields CDR1 MNHEY and CDR2 SMNVEV (reference sequence). In DNA form, the CDR3 reads TGTGCCAGCAGTCCAGGACTAGCGGGAGGGACCTACGAGCAGTACTTC. Residues: CASSPGLAGGTYEQYF.

V and J are TRBV30 and TRBJ2-1, with 7 bases lining up with TRBD2. CDR3 length equals 11 residues. Unmatched junction bases numbered 0, after V lost 0 bases and J lost 10 bases. Germline lookup yields CDR1 GTSNPN and CDR2 SVGIG (reference sequence). The CDR3 reads CAWSVGGEQFF. CDR3 coding DNA: TGTGCCTGGAGTGTCGGGGGGGAGCAGTTCTTC. The full variable domain, with the rest looked up from reference TRBV30 and TRBJ2-1, is SQTIHQWPATLVQPVGSPLSLECTVEGTSNPNLYWYRQAAGRGLQLLFYSVGIGQISSEVPQNLSASRPQDRQFILSSKKLLLSDSGFYLCAWSVGGEQFFGPGTRLTVL.

The chain combines TRBV5-4 with TRBJ2-7, with 9 bases aligning to TRBD1. There are 13 residues in the CDR3. V shed 2 bases, J shed 7 bases, and the junction held 4 bases outside the gene matches. Germline CDR1 is SGHNT and CDR2 is YYREEE (reference sequence). CDR3: CASSLQGAVEQYF. The CDR3 nucleotides are TGTGCCAGCAGCTTACAGGGGGCGGTTGAGCAGTACTTC.

The chain recombines TRBV7-2 with TRBJ2-3; weak D call: TRBD1 (6 bases). The length of the CDR3 is 15 residues. Germline V gene data show CDR1 as SGHTA and CDR2 as FQGNSA. The ends were cut back, 1 base at V and 0 bases at J, with 8 bases in the middle. CDR3 coding DNA: TGTGCCAGCAGCTTAGTTGGACAGAGCACAGATACGCAGTATTTT. Amino acids: CASSLVGQSTDTQYF. Complete variable domain (other parts from reference TRBV7-2 and TRBJ2-3): GAGVSQSPSNKVTEKGKDVELRCDPISGHTALYWYRQSLGQGLEFLIYFQGNSAPDKSGLPSDRFSAERTGGSVSTLTIQRTQQEDSAVYLCASSLVGQSTDTQYFGPGTRLTVL.

The V and J genes are TRBV7-9 and TRBJ2-3, with D unclear. Germline-derived CDR1 and CDR2 are SEHNR and FQNEAQ (reference sequence). V lost 3 bases to trimming and J lost 4 bases, with 8 bases between them. This CDR3 contains 13 residues. For the CDR3, the DNA is TGTGCCAGCAGCTTCATGGGCCCAGATACGCAGTATTTT. Amino acids: CASSFMGPDTQYF.

The V and J genes are TRBV18 and TRBJ1-1, with a tentative D call TRBD1 (5 bases). The CDR3 extends over 15 amino acids. Trimming removed 3 bases from V and 5 bases from J, with 16 bases in between. CDR1 and CDR2 (germline): KGHSH, LQKENI. The CDR3 DNA follows: TGTGCCAGCTCACCGGCGGAAGGGGTATTGACTGAAGCTTTCTTT. Translated, it gives CASSPAEGVLTEAFF.

This clone was picked up one time. The chain joins TRBV13 to TRBJ1-2, with TRBD1 matching over 9 bases. The CDR3 runs 14 residues. V lost 0 bases to trimming and J lost 8 bases; unmatched junction nucleotides: 4. The germline V gene has CDR1 PRHDT and CDR2 FYEKMQ (reference sequence). CDR3 sequence: CASSLGDRGEGYTF. The CDR3 DNA sequence: TGTGCCAGCAGCTTAGGGGACAGGGGAGAGGGCTACACCTTC.

V and J are TRBV7-2 and TRBJ2-2; no clear D gene. The CDR3 has 16 residues. The germline gives CDR1 SGHTA, CDR2 FQGNSA. Between the trimmed V and J ends, which lost 3 bases and 0 bases, there was a span of 11 bases. The CDR3 region has the DNA TGTGCCAGCAGCTTGAACCCCGGTACGAACACCGGGGAGCTGTTTTTT. This sequence encodes CASSLNPGTNTGELFF. Filled out from reference TRBV7-2 and TRBJ2-2, the complete variable domain reads GAGVSQSPSNKVTEKGKDVELRCDPISGHTALYWYRQSLGQGLEFLIYFQGNSAPDKSGLPSDRFSAERTGGSVSTLTIQRTQQEDSAVYLCASSLNPGTNTGELFFGEGSRLTVL.

The V call is TRBV30, the J call TRBJ2-3; TRBD1 is a possible D gene (5 bases). The V and J ends lost 2 bases and 6 bases respectively, with 6 bases between them. Germline CDR1 is GTSNPN and CDR2 is SVGIG (reference sequence). CDR3 length equals 11 residues. The CDR3 region is CAWSYRDTQYF. CDR3 nucleotide sequence: TGTGCCTGGAGTTACAGGGATACGCAGTATTTT.

The chain combines TRBV28 with TRBJ1-2, with D perhaps matching TRBD1 (5 bases). In germline, CDR1 is MDHEN, CDR2 SYDVKM. The V gene lost 5 bases and the J gene lost 6 bases, with 16 bases spanning the gap. The CDR3 totals 14 residues. The CDR3 here is CASSPTWGGNGYTF. The DNA of the CDR3 is TGTGCCAGCAGTCCCACGTGGGGCGGGAATGGCTACACCTTC.

The rearrangement links TRBV27 to TRBJ2-7; tentative D call: TRBD2 (5 bases). The germline V gene has CDR1 MNHEY and CDR2 SMNVEV (reference sequence). CDR3 size: 14 residues. Trimming left V 4 bases short and J 1 base short, with 11 bases between. The CDR3 region has the DNA TGTGCCAGCAGTTGGGCGGGTCAGTCCTACGAGCAGTACTTC. Its protein product is CASSWAGQSYEQYF.

On this clone itself: The sample has other DNA sequences that encode this CDR3 too. The rearrangement uses TRBV7-2 and TRBJ2-2; the match to TRBD2 covers 8 bases. The length of the CDR3 is 14 residues. V was pared by 2 bases and J by 4 bases, with 0 bases of the junction left unmatched. Germline V gene data show CDR1 as SGHTA and CDR2 as FQGNSA. CDR3 DNA sequence: TGTGCCAGCAGCTTAAGCGGGAGCACCGGGGAGCTGTTTTTT. Translating it yields CASSLSGSTGELFF. Full variable domain (remainder filled in from reference TRBV7-2 and TRBJ2-2): GAGVSQSPSNKVTEKGKDVELRCDPISGHTALYWYRQSLGQGLEFLIYFQGNSAPDKSGLPSDRFSAERTGGSVSTLTIQRTQQEDSAVYLCASSLSGSTGELFFGEGSRLTVL.

V is TRBV25-1 and J is TRBJ1-2; maybe TRBD1 (5 bases). The CDR3 contains 13 residues. The V gene lost 4 bases and the J gene lost 7 bases, with 13 bases spanning the gap. Per germline, CDR1 MGHDK and CDR2 SYGVNS. The CDR3 DNA is TGTGCCAGCAGTGTGGGGGGTTCGGGTGGCTACACCTTC. Encoded protein: CASSVGGSGGYTF.

CDR3 loop: CASSITGPTNEKLFF. CDR3 in DNA: TGTGCCAGCAGCATAACAGGGCCAACTAATGAAAAACTGTTTTTT. The chain joins TRBV7-2 to TRBJ1-4; possibly TRBD1 for D (6 bases). The length of the CDR3 is 15 residues. V was shortened by 5 bases and J by 0 bases, with 10 bases between the two germline ends. Germline values: CDR1 SGHTA, CDR2 FQGNSA.

V usage is TRBV28 and J usage is TRBJ1-1, with D maybe TRBD1 (5 bases). V lost 10 bases and J lost 1, with 13 bases in between. CDR3 length: 13 amino acids. The germline CDR1 and CDR2 sequences are MDHEN and SYDVKM. As DNA, the CDR3 is TGTGCCACCTATCCCGACAGGAACACTGAAGCTTTCTTT. This gives the protein CATYPDRNTEAFF.

This rearrangement joins TRBV15 to TRBJ2-2; the match to TRBD2 covers 9 bases. Per germline, CDR1 LNHNV and CDR2 YYDKDF (reference sequence). V lost 3 bases and J lost 6; bases outside the gene matches: 8. The CDR3 spans 16 residues. CDR3 loop: CATSRGREGRSGELFF. The CDR3 bases are TGTGCCACCAGCAGGGGGCGGGAGGGCCGTTCCGGGGAGCTGTTTTTT.

The CDR3 coding sequence is TGTGCCCGCCAGCGGTATAGCACAGATACGCAGTATTTT. Protein: CARQRYSTDTQYF. The chain links TRBV30 to TRBJ2-3, with D tentatively TRBD2 (5 bases). The length of the CDR3 is 13 residues. Germline-derived CDR1 and CDR2 are GTSNPN and SVGIG (reference sequence). The V end was cut by 8 bases, the J end by 0 bases, with 12 bases between.

The chain combines TRBV28 with TRBJ2-7; TRBD2 aligns across 9 bases. The V gene end was trimmed by 3 bases and the J gene end by 2 bases; junction bases not matched to a gene: 5. The germline V gene encodes CDR1 MDHEN and CDR2 SYDVKM. The CDR3 is 15 residues long. CDR3 bases: TGTGCCAGCAGTTTCGGGATAGCGGGAGCCTACGAGCAGTACTTC. Protein: CASSFGIAGAYEQYF.